The 15 T cell receptor beta chains in this list originate from one sample, sequenced in a study of response to subunit inactivated influenza vaccine. A single record per CDR3 protein comes from TCRdb applying MiXCR to the RT-PCR reads. The sample holds about 780,000 distinct CDR3 sequences, around 18% seen once. Sequenced material: PBMCs from blood, taken 5 days after vaccination. The receptors were sampled from a man aged 50-59 years who received an inactivated influenza vaccine.

CDR3 residues: CASSRSSGRDNEQFF. Written as DNA, the CDR3 is TGTGCCAGCAGCAGATCTAGCGGGCGAGACAATGAGCAGTTCTTC. The V call is TRBV7-8, the J call TRBJ2-1, with TRBD2 identical over 8 bases. Germline values: CDR1 SGHVS, CDR2 FQNEAQ. This CDR3 contains 15 residues. The V segment lost 5 bases and the J segment 5 bases; nucleotides outside the gene matches: 8.

This clonotype has ten or more counts. The chain employs TRBV4-3 and TRBJ2-6; 7 bases are shared with TRBD1. Germline CDR1 is LGHNA and CDR2 is YSLEER. The junction had 4 bases not matched to a gene; V was cut back by 4 bases and J by 4 bases. CDR3 length: 15 amino acids. CDR3 residues: CASSPGTAGANVLTF. As DNA, the CDR3 is TGCGCCAGCAGCCCCGGGACAGCCGGGGCCAACGTCCTGACTTTC.

This clonotype was seen more than once but under ten times. The chain couples TRBV29-1 to TRBJ2-3; 8 nucleotides match TRBD2. The CDR3 totals 13 residues. V shed 8 bases and J 3 bases; nucleotides not matched to a gene: 7. CDR1 SQVTM and CDR2 ANQGSEA come from the germline V gene. The CDR3 sequence: CSTSGKGTDTQYF. CDR3 bases: TGCAGCACTAGCGGAAAAGGAACAGATACGCAGTATTTT.

V usage is TRBV4-3 and J usage is TRBJ2-1; a weak D match, TRBD1 (5 bases). V lost 0 bases to trimming and J lost 9 bases, with 12 bases between them. CDR3 length: 14 residues. CDR1 is LGHNA and CDR2 is YSLEER in the germline V gene. CDR3 in DNA: TGCGCCAGCAGCCAAGAATCAGGGATGGGTGAGCAGTTCTTC. Its protein product is CASSQESGMGEQFF.

This clonotype was counted only a few times. The DNA for the CDR3 is TGCAGCGGTACGCAGGGGGCGAAAGGTGAAGCTTTCTTT. Amino acids: CSGTQGAKGEAFF. The chain couples TRBV29-1 to TRBJ1-1, with TRBD1 matching 8 bases. Trimming removed 7 bases from V and 7 bases from J; junction bases left unmatched: 11. Germline-derived CDR1 and CDR2 are SQVTM and ANQGSEA. The length of the CDR3 is 13 residues.

There are many counts of this clonotype. The CDR3 nucleotides read TGTGCCAGCAGCGTAGAACTAGCGGGGGGGTTCTACAATGAGCAGTTCTTC. Translating it yields CASSVELAGGFYNEQFF. This chain links TRBV9 with TRBJ2-1; TRBD2 matches 13 bases. The CDR3 covers 17 residues. V lost 0 bases to trimming and J lost 3 bases; unmatched junction nucleotides: 3. Germline loops: CDR1 SGDLS, CDR2 YYNGEE.

The J gene is TRBJ2-3, the V gene TRBV4-2; 12 bases are shared with TRBD2. V lost 3 bases to trimming and J lost 0 bases; unmatched junction nucleotides: 13. This CDR3 contains 20 residues. The germline CDR1 and CDR2 sequences are LGHNA and YNFKEQ. The CDR3 coding sequence is TGTGCCAGCAGCCAGTATGACAGCTACGGACTAGCGGGGAGCACAGATACGCAGTATTTT. This codes for CASSQYDSYGLAGSTDTQYF.

V and J are TRBV5-1 and TRBJ2-5; D possibly corresponds to TRBD2 (6 bases). Germline lookup yields CDR1 SGHRS and CDR2 YFSETQ. The V and J ends lost 5 bases and 3 bases respectively, with 14 bases between them. The CDR3 spans 14 residues. This chain's CDR3 is CASSLNQREETQYF. In DNA, the CDR3 is TGCGCCAGCAGTCTTAATCAGCGGGAAGAGACCCAGTACTTC.

This clonotype was counted at least ten times. CDR3 sequence: CASSAETGTNQPQHF. The CDR3 nucleotides read TGTGCCAGCAGCGCCGAGACAGGGACCAATCAGCCCCAGCATTTT. This chain connects TRBV7-2 to TRBJ1-5; 7 bases line up with TRBD1. Germline CDR1 SGHTA, CDR2 FQGNSA. This CDR3 region has 15 residues. V shed 5 bases and J 3 bases; nucleotides not matched to a gene: 7.

The chain links TRBV20-1 to TRBJ2-3; perhaps TRBD1 as D (6 bases). The CDR3 has 15 amino acids. Looked up from germline, CDR1 is DFQATT and CDR2 is SNEGSKA (reference sequence). The V end was cut by 5 bases, the J end by 0 bases, with 15 bases between. The CDR3 loop reads CSAASGHPSTDTQYF. Written as DNA, the CDR3 is TGCAGTGCTGCCTCGGGACACCCGAGCACAGATACGCAGTATTTT.

This clonotype was seen only a few times. This CDR3 reads CASSENRDAVEQYF. The CDR3 nucleotides are TGTGCCAGCAGTGAAAACCGGGACGCAGTCGAGCAGTACTTC. The rearrangement joins TRBV6-1 to TRBJ2-7; D is possibly TRBD1 or TRBD2 (5 bases each). Trimming cost V 2 bases and J 6 bases, with 14 bases left between them. The germline CDR1 and CDR2 sequences are MNHNS and SASEGT. The CDR3 totals 14 residues.

This clonotype was detected many times. The V call is TRBV6-2 or TRBV6-3, the J call TRBJ2-7, with 8 bases lining up with TRBD2. The germline V gene encodes CDR1 MNHEY and CDR2 SVGEGT. V lost 10 bases and J lost 6; bases outside the gene matches: 17. The CDR3 totals 15 residues. CDR3 in amino acids: CATTDGSGSRSEQYF. CDR3 coding DNA: TGTGCCACGACGGATGGGAGCGGGAGTAGGAGCGAGCAGTACTTC.

This chain links TRBV7-2 with TRBJ2-5, with 13 positions matching TRBD2. Germline lookup yields CDR1 SGHTA and CDR2 FQGNSA. This CDR3 region has 15 residues. V was pared by 5 bases and J by 5 bases, with 5 bases of the junction left unmatched. CDR3 nucleotides: TGTGCCAGCAGCCTTACTAGCGGGGGGGCCGAGACCCAGTACTTC. Translating it yields CASSLTSGGAETQYF. The full variable domain, its missing parts supplied by reference TRBV7-2 and TRBJ2-5, is GAGVSQSPSNKVTEKGKDVELRCDPISGHTALYWYRQSLGQGLEFLIYFQGNSAPDKSGLPSDRFSAERTGGSVSTLTIQRTQQEDSAVYLCASSLTSGGAETQYFGPGTRLLVL.

Only a few counts were recorded for this clonotype. The chain has TRBV4-3 and TRBJ1-2; 10 nucleotides line up with TRBD1. This CDR3 comprises 17 residues. Per the germline V gene, CDR1 is LGHNA and CDR2 is YSLEER. Unmatched junction bases numbered 5, after V lost 0 bases and J lost 1 base. CDR3 nucleotides: TGCGCCAGCAGCCAAGATCTGGGGACAGGGGTTAACTATGGCTACACCTTC. It translates to CASSQDLGTGVNYGYTF.

The chain is built from TRBV12-3 or TRBV12-4 and TRBJ1-2; D may be TRBD1 (5 bases). The ends were cut back, 1 base at V and 4 bases at J, with 13 bases in the middle. This CDR3 has 15 residues. The CDR3 DNA sequence: TGTGCCAGCAGTTTAGTTCGGGGGGGAATCTATGGCTACACCTTC. This translates into CASSLVRGGIYGYTF.